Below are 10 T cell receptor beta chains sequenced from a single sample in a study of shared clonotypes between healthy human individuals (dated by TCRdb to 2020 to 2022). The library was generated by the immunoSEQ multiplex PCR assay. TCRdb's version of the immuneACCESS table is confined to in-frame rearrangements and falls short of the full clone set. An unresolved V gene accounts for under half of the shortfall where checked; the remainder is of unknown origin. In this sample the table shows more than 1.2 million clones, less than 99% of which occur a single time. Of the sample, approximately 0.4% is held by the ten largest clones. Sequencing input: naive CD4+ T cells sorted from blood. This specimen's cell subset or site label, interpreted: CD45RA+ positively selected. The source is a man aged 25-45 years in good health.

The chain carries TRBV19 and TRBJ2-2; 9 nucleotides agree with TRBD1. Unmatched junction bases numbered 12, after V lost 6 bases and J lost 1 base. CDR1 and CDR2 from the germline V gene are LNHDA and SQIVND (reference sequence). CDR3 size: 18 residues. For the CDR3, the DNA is TGTGCCAGTAGCATGGGCATACCGGGACAGGGGAACACCGGGGAGCTGTTTTTT. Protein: CASSMGIPGQGNTGELFF.

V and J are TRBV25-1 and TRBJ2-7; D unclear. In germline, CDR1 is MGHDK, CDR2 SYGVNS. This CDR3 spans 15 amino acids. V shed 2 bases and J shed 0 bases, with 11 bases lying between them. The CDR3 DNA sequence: TGTGCCAGCAGTGAAACTGGGTCAGGCTCCTACGAGCAGTACTTC. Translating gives CASSETGSGSYEQYF.

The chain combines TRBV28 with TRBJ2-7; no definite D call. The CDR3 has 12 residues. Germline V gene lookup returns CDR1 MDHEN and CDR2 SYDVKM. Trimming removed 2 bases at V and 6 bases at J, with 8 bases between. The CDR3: CASSLLLVEQYF. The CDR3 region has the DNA TGTGCCAGCAGTTTACTTTTAGTCGAGCAGTACTTC.

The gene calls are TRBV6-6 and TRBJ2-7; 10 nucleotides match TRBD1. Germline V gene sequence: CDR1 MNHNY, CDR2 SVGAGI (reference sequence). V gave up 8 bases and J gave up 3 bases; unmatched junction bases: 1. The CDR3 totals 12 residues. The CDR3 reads CASRDRGYEQYF. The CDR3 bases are TGTGCCAGCCGGGACAGGGGCTACGAGCAGTACTTC.

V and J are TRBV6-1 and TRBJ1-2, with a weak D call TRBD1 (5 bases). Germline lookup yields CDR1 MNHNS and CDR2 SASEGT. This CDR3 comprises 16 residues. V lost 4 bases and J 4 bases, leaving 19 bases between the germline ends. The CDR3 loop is CASSAVGGAQSYGYTF. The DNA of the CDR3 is TGTGCCAGCAGTGCAGTCGGAGGGGCGCAATCCTATGGCTACACCTTC.

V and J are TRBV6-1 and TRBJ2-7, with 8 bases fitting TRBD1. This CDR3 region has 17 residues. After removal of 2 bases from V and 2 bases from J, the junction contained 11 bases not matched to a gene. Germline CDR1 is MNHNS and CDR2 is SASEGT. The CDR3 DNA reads TGTGCCAGCAGTGAAACCCGGCGGACAGGGATCGCCTACGAGCAGTACTTC. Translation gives CASSETRRTGIAYEQYF.

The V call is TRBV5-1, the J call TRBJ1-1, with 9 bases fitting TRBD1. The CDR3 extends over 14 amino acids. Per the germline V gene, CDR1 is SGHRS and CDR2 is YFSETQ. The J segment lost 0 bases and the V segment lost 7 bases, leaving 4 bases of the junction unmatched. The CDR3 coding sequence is TGCGCCAGCCGACAGGGGGTCATGAACACTGAAGCTTTCTTT. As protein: CASRQGVMNTEAFF.

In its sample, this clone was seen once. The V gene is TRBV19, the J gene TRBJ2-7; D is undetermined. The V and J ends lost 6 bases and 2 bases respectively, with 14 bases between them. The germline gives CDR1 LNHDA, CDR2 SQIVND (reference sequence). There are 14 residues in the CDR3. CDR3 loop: CASRRSGLAYEQYF. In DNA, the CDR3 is TGTGCCAGTAGGCGATCGGGCCTAGCCTACGAGCAGTACTTC.

CDR3 amino acids: CAISRDRVNTEAFF. The CDR3 region has the DNA TGTGCCATTAGCCGGGACAGAGTGAACACTGAAGCTTTCTTT. V is TRBV10-3 and J is TRBJ1-1, with 7 bases identical to TRBD1. V shed 9 bases, J shed 0 bases, and the junction held 7 bases outside the gene matches. Germline V gives CDR1 ENHRY, CDR2 SYGVKD. This CDR3 has 14 residues.

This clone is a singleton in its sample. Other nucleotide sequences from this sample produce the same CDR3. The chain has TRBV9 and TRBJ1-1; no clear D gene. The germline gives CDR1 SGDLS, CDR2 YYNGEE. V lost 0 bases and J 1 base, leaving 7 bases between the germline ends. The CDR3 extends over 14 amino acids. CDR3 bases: TGTGCCAGCAGCGTAGGGTCTGCGAACACTGAAGCTTTCTTT. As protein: CASSVGSANTEAFF.